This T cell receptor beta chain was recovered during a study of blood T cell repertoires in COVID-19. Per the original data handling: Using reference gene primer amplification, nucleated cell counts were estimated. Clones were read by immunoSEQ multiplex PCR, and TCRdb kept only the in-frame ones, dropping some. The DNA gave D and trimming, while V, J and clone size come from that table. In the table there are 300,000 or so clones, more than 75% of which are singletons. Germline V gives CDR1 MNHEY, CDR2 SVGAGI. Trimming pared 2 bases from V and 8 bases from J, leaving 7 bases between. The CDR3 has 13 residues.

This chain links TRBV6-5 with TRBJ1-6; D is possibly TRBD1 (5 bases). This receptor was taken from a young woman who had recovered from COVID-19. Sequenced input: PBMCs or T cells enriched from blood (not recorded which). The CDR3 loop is CASSYDRDSPLHF. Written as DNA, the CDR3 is TGTGCCAGCAGTTACGACAGAGATTCACCCCTCCACTTT.